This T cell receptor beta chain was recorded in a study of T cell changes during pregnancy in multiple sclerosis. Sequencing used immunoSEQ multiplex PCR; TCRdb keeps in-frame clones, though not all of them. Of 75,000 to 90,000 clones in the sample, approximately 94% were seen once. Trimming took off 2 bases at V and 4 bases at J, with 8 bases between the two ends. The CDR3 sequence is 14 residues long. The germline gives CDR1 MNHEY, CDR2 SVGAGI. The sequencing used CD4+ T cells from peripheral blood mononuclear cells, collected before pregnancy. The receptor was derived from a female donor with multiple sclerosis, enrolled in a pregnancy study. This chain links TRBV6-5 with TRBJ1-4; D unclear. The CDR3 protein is CASSYGQINEKLFF. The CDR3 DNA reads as TGTGCCAGCAGTTACGGGCAGATTAATGAAAAACTGTTTTTT.